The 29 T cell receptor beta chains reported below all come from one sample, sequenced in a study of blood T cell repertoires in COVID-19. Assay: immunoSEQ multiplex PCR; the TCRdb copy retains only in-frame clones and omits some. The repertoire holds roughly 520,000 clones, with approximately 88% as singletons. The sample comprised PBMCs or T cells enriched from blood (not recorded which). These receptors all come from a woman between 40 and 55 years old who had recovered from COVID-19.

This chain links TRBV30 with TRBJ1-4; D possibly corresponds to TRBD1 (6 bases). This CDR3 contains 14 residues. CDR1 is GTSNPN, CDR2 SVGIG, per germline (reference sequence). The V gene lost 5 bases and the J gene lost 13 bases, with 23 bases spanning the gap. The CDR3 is CAWGALKTGFALFF. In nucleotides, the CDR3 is TGTGCCTGGGGGGCACTTAAAACAGGGTTTGCACTGTTTTTT. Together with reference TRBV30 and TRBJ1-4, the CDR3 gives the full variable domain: SQTIHQWPATLVQPVGSPLSLECTVEGTSNPNLYWYRQAAGRGLQLLFYSVGIGQISSEVPQNLSASRPQDRQFILSSKKLLLSDSGFYLCAWGALKTGFALFFGSGTQLSVL.

CDR3 region: CASSKATINYGYTF. CDR3 DNA: TGTGCCAGCAGTAAAGCGACGATTAACTATGGCTACACCTTC. The V and J genes are TRBV25-1 and TRBJ1-2; the D is unclear. From germline, CDR1 is MGHDK and CDR2 SYGVNS. The CDR3 covers 14 residues. V was clipped by 5 bases and J by 1 base, with 11 bases between them.

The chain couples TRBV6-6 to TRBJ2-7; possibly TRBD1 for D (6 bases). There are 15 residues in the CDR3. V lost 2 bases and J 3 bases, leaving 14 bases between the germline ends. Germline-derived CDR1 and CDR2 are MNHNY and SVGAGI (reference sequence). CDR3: CASSYDGQSIYEQYF. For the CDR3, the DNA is TGTGCCAGCAGTTACGATGGACAGTCTATCTACGAGCAGTACTTC.

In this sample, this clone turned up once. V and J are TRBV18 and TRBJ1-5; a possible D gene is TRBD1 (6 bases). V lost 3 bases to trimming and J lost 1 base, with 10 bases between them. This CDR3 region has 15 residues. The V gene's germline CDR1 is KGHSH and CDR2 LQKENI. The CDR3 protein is CASSPNRVSNQPQHF. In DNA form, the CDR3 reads TGTGCCAGCTCACCGAACAGGGTGAGCAATCAGCCCCAGCATTTT. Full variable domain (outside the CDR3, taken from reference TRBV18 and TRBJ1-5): NAGVMQNPRHLVRRRGQEARLRCSPMKGHSHVYWYRQLPEEGLKFMVYLQKENIIDESGMPKERFSAEFPKEGPSILRIQQVVRGDSAAYFCASSPNRVSNQPQHFGDGTRLSIL.

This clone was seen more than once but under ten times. The CDR3 DNA reads TGTGCCAGTAGCCAGGTGAACACTGAAGCTTTCTTT. Its protein product is CASSQVNTEAFF. The V gene is TRBV19, the J gene TRBJ1-1; no firm D call. Per germline, CDR1 LNHDA and CDR2 SQIVND (reference sequence). Trimming removed 6 bases at V and 0 bases at J, with 5 bases between. This CDR3 has 12 amino acids.

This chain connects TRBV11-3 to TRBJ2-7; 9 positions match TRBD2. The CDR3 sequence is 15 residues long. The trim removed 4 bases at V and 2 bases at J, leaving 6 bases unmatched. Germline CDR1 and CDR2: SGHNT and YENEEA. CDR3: CASSSTSGTPYEQYF. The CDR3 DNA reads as TGTGCCAGCAGCTCGACTAGCGGTACCCCCTACGAGCAGTACTTC.

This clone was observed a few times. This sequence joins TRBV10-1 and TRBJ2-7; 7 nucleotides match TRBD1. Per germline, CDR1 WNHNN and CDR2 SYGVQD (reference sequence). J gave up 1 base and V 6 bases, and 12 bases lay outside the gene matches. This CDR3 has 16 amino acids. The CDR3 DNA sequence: TGCGCCAGCAGGGGAAGAGAGGGGGCAAGGTCCTACGAGCAGTACTTC. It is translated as CASRGREGARSYEQYF.

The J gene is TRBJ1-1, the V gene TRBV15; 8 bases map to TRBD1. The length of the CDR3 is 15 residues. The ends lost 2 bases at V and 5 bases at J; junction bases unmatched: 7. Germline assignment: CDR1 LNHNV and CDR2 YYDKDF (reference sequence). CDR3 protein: CATSRSGQGGTEAFF. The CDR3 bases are TGTGCCACCAGCAGATCCGGACAGGGCGGGACTGAAGCTTTCTTT.

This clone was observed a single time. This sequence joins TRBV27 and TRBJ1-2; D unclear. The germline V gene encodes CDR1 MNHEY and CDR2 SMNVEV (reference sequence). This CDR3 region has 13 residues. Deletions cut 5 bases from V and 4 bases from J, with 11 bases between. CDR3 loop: CASSIRGSYGYTF. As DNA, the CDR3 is TGTGCCAGCAGTATCCGGGGTAGCTATGGCTACACCTTC.

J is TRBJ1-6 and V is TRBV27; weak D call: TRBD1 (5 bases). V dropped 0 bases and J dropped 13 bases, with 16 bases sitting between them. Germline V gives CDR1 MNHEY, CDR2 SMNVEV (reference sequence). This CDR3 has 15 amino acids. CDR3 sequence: CASSLSLRPGLPLHF. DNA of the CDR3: TGTGCCAGCAGTTTATCGTTACGGCCGGGACTTCCCCTCCACTTT.

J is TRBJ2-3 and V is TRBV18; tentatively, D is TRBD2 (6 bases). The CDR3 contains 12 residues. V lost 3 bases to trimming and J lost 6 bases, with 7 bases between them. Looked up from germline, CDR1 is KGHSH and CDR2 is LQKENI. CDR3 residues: CASSPRGDTQYF. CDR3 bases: TGTGCCAGCTCACCGCGGGGTGATACGCAGTATTTT.

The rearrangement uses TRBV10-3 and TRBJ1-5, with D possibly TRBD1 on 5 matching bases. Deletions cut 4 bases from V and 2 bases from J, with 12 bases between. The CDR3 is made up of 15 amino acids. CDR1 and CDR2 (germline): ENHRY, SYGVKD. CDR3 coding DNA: TGTGCCATCAGTGCACAGGTGGGCCGCAATCAGCCCCAGCATTTT. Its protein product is CAISAQVGRNQPQHF.

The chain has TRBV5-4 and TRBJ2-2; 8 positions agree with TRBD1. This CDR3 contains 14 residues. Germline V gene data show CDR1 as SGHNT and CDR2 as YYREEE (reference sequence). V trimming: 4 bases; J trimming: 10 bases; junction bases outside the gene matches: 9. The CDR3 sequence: CASSPGQVEEELFF. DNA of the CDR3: TGTGCCAGCAGCCCGGGACAGGTCGAAGAGGAGCTGTTTTTT.

CDR3 DNA sequence: TGTGCCAGCAGTGGGCTGGCAGGTTCGGAGCCCCAGCATTTT. Translation: CASSGLAGSEPQHF. The chain has TRBV2 and TRBJ1-5; D not resolved. The germline V gene has CDR1 SNHLY and CDR2 FYNNEI. This CDR3 region has 14 residues. Trimming shortened V by 4 bases and J by 8 bases, and 15 bases separated the two germline ends.

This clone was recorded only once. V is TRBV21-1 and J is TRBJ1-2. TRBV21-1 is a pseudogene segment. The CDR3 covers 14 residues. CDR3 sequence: CASVSIGKGYGYTF. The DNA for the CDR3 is TGTGCCAGCGTATCCATCGGGAAGGGCTATGGCTACACCTTC.

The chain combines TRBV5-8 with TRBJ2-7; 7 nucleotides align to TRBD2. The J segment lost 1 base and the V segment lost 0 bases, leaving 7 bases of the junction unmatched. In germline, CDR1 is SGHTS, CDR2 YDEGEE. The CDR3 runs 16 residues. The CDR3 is CASSLAGEGRSYEQYF. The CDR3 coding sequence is TGTGCCAGCAGCTTGGCCGGGGAGGGAAGGTCCTACGAGCAGTACTTC.

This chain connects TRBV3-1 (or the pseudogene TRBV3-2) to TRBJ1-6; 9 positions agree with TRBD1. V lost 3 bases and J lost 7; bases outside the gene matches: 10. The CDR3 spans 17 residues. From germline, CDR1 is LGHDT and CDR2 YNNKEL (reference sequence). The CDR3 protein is CASSQGAYGTGNSPLHF. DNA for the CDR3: TGTGCCAGCAGCCAGGGGGCATATGGGACAGGGAATTCACCCCTCCACTTT.

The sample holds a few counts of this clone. CDR3 coding DNA: TGTGCCACGAAGACGGACTCGAACACCGGGGAGCTGTTTTTT. It is translated as CATKTDSNTGELFF. The chain uses TRBV24-1 and TRBJ2-2; weak D call: TRBD2 (5 bases). Germline V gene sequence: CDR1 KGHDR, CDR2 SFDVKD. The CDR3 sequence is 14 residues long. The V end lost 10 bases, the J end lost 0 bases, and 11 bases lay between the germline ends.

The CDR3 coding sequence is TGCGCCAGCAGCCAAGGGTTGGCACTAGCGGGAGGATCCGGGGAGCTGTTTTTT. Residues: CASSQGLALAGGSGELFF. The J gene is TRBJ2-2, the V gene TRBV4-1; 12 bases match TRBD2. Trimming cost V 1 base and J 6 bases; bases outside gene matches: 9. CDR1 is MGHRA and CDR2 is YSYEKL in the germline V gene. CDR3 length equals 18 residues.

The CDR3 loop is CASSPLGQSTGELFF. The CDR3 DNA sequence: TGTGCCAGCTCACCCCTGGGACAATCCACCGGGGAGCTGTTTTTT. This sequence joins TRBV18 and TRBJ2-2; D is perhaps TRBD1 (6 bases). CDR1 and CDR2 (germline): KGHSH, LQKENI. This CDR3 contains 15 residues. The V gene lost 3 bases and the J gene lost 4 bases, with 12 bases spanning the gap.

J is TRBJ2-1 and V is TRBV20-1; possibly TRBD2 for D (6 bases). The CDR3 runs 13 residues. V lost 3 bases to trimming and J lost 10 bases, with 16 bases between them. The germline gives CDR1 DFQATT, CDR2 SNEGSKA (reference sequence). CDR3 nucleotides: TGCAGTGCTAGTGAGCGGGCCCCCCGAGAGCAGTTCTTC. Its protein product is CSASERAPREQFF.

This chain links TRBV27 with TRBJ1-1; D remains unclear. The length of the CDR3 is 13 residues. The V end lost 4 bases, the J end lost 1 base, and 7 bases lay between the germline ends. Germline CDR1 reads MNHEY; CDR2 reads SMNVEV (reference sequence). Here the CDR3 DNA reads TGTGCCAGCAGTTCAAGACAGAACACTGAAGCTTTCTTT. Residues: CASSSRQNTEAFF.

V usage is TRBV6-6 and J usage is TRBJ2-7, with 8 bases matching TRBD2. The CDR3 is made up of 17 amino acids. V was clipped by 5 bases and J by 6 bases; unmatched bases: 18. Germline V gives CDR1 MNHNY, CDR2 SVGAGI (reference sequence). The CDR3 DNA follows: TGTGCCAGCAGTCCCCCGGGGGGCGCGGGAGGATTTTTCGAGCAGTACTTC. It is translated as CASSPPGGAGGFFEQYF.

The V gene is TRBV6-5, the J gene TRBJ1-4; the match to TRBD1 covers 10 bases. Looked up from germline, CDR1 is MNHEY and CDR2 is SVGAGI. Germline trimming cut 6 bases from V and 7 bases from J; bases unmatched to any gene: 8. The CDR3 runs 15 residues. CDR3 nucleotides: TGTGCCAGCAGGTCCGGGGGGGACAGGGGTGAAAAACTGTTTTTT. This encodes CASRSGGDRGEKLFF.

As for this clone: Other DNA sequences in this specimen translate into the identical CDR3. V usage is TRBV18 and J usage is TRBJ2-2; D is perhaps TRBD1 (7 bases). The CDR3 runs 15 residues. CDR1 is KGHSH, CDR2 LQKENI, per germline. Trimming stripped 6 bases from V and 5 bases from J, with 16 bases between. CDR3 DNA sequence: TGTGCCAGCTCTCCAAGACAGGGAGGTACCGGGGAGCTGTTTTTT. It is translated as CASSPRQGGTGELFF.

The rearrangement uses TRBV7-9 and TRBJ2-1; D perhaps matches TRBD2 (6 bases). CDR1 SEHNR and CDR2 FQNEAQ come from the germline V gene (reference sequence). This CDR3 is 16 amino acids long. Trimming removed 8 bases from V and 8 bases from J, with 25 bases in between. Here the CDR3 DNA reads TGTGCCAGCGTAATTACGAGACTAGGTGGCAATTATGAGCAGTTCTTC. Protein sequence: CASVITRLGGNYEQFF.

This CDR3 is CASSSLDGGQYF. In DNA, the CDR3 is TGTGCCAGCAGCTCTCTCGATGGCGGGCAGTACTTC. The rearrangement links TRBV7-9 to TRBJ2-7, with D unclear. This CDR3 has 12 amino acids. V was cut by 4 bases and J by 9 bases, with 13 bases left in between. CDR1 and CDR2 (germline): SEHNR, FQNEAQ (reference sequence).

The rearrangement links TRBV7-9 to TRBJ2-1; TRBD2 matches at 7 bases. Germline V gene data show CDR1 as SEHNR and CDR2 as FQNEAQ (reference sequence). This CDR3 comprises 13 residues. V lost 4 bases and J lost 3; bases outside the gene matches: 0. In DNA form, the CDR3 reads TGTGCCAGCAGCTGGACTAGCTACAATGAGCAGTTCTTC. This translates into CASSWTSYNEQFF.

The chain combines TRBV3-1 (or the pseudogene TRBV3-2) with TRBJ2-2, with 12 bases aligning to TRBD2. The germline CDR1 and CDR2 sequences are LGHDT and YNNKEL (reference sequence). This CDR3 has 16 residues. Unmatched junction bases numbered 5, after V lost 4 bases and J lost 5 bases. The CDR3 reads CASSPTSGRNTGELFF. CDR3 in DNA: TGTGCCAGCAGCCCCACTAGCGGGAGGAATACCGGGGAGCTGTTTTTT.